The 14 T cell receptor beta chains presented below share a single source sample, sequenced in a study of blood T cell repertoires in COVID-19. Profiled with immunoSEQ multiplex PCR; TCRdb holds only in-frame clones, not every one. The data contain under 150,000 clones, roughly 83% of them singletons. The specimen was peripheral blood. The receptor source for this set is a woman older than 75 with acute or convalescent COVID-19.

The rearrangement links TRBV15 to TRBJ1-3, with D perhaps TRBD1 (5 bases). V lost 4 bases and J lost 3, with 10 bases in between. CDR3 length: 14 residues. In germline, CDR1 is LNHNV, CDR2 YYDKDF (reference sequence). The CDR3 sequence: CATSIGRGGNTIYF. Here the CDR3 DNA reads TGTGCCACCAGCATTGGAAGGGGTGGAAACACCATATATTTT.

The rearrangement uses TRBV4-3 and TRBJ2-1, with unresolved D. Germline CDR1 and CDR2: LGHNA and YSLEER. The CDR3 is 15 residues long. The germline V and J ends were trimmed by 0 bases and 10 bases, with 16 bases remaining between them. The CDR3 here is CASSQDSQGPREQFF. The CDR3, as DNA: TGCGCCAGCAGCCAAGATTCGCAAGGCCCCAGGGAGCAGTTCTTC.

This clone appeared a single time. A much larger clone lies one base from this, so it may be a read error. The rearrangement uses TRBV6-6 and TRBJ1-5, with 12 nucleotides matching TRBD1. V lost 5 bases and J lost 7; bases outside the gene matches: 0. CDR1 MNHNY and CDR2 SVGAGI come from the germline V gene (reference sequence). The CDR3 contains 13 residues. The CDR3 spells CASSGTGGQPQHF. CDR3 DNA sequence: TGTGCCAGCAGTGGGACAGGGGGCCAGCCCCAGCATTTT.

The chain recombines TRBV27 with TRBJ2-7, with 7 bases aligning to TRBD1. Germline CDR1 reads MNHEY; CDR2 reads SMNVEV (reference sequence). The CDR3 loop spans 15 amino acids. V shed 0 bases, J shed 6 bases, and the junction held 8 bases outside the gene matches. CDR3 loop: CASSLSPRQGVEQYF. CDR3 bases: TGTGCCAGCAGTTTATCCCCTCGACAGGGAGTCGAGCAGTACTTC.

This clone was seen only once. CDR3 sequence (DNA): TGTGCCAGCAGCCGGAGCAATCAGCCCCAGCATTTT. Residues: CASSRSNQPQHF. J is TRBJ1-5 and V is TRBV12-3 or TRBV12-4, with unresolved D. This CDR3 contains 12 residues. V dropped 6 bases and J dropped 1 base, with 4 bases sitting between them.

This chain links TRBV4-1 with TRBJ1-1; D call uncertain. Trimming pared 2 bases from V and 5 bases from J, leaving 12 bases between. CDR1 and CDR2 (germline): MGHRA, YSYEKL. The CDR3 is 14 residues long. CDR3: CASSQFREGTEAFF. The CDR3, as DNA: TGCGCCAGCAGCCAATTTCGGGAGGGAACTGAAGCTTTCTTT.

The chain joins TRBV6-1 to TRBJ1-4, with TRBD1 as a possible D gene (6 bases). Germline values: CDR1 MNHNS, CDR2 SASEGT. V lost 2 bases and J lost 9, with 7 bases in between. The CDR3 has 12 amino acids. The CDR3 bases are TGTGCCAGCAGTGAAACAGGGCAAAAACTGTTTTTT. Its protein is CASSETGQKLFF.

The chain recombines TRBV23-1 with TRBJ2-7; the D is unclear. TRBV23-1 qualifies as an ORF whose function is uncertain. The CDR3 runs to 12 residues. Trimming left V 1 base short and J 4 bases short, with 5 bases between. This chain's CDR3 is CASSQLNYEQYF. The CDR3 DNA sequence: TGCGCCAGCAGTCAATTAAATTACGAGCAGTACTTC.

This CDR3 reads CASSLGGTQGYNSPLHF. The CDR3 bases are TGCGCCAGCAGCTTGGGAGGCACTCAGGGGTATAATTCACCCCTCCACTTT. This chain joins TRBV5-1 and TRBJ1-6, with D tentatively TRBD1 (6 bases). The V gene lost 0 bases and the J gene lost 4 bases, with 14 bases spanning the gap. This CDR3 spans 17 amino acids. Germline V lookup: CDR1 SGHRS, CDR2 YFSETQ.

This rearrangement joins TRBV5-1 to TRBJ1-3, with TRBD1 matching over 8 bases. This CDR3 is built from 16 residues. V was clipped by 0 bases and J by 0 bases; unmatched bases: 2. CDR1 is SGHRS, CDR2 YFSETQ, per germline. The CDR3 loop is CASSLGGQDSGNTIYF. The CDR3 DNA sequence: TGCGCCAGCAGCTTGGGGGGACAGGACTCTGGAAACACCATATATTTT.

The J gene is TRBJ1-1, the V gene TRBV6-6; D gene unclear. CDR1 is MNHNY and CDR2 is SVGAGI in the germline V gene (reference sequence). The CDR3 loop spans 13 amino acids. V lost 2 bases and J lost 1, with 5 bases in between. The CDR3 DNA reads as TGTGCCAGCAGTTACGAACAGAACACTGAAGCTTTCTTT. Translation: CASSYEQNTEAFF.

The V call is TRBV25-1, the J call TRBJ1-2; 10 nucleotides align to TRBD1. With 6 bases clipped from V and 4 bases from J, the junction kept 5 bases outside the gene matches. Germline assignment: CDR1 MGHDK and CDR2 SYGVNS. This CDR3 is built from 14 residues. The CDR3 protein is CASRRTGGAYGYTF. The CDR3, as DNA: TGTGCCAGCAGACGGACAGGGGGGGCCTATGGCTACACCTTC.

Here the CDR3 DNA reads TGTGCCAGCAGTTTCGCGGGGGCCCGATATGGCTACACCTTC. The encoded protein is CASSFAGARYGYTF. V usage is TRBV6-2 or TRBV6-3 and J usage is TRBJ1-2; D may be TRBD1 (6 bases). The CDR3 is made up of 14 amino acids. Germline CDR1 and CDR2: MNHEY and SVGEGT. Trimming took off 4 bases at V and 5 bases at J, with 14 bases between the two ends.

This chain uses TRBV4-3 with TRBJ2-1; 7 bases map to TRBD2. Germline V gene data show CDR1 as LGHNA and CDR2 as YSLEER. With 4 bases clipped from V and 3 bases from J, the junction kept 9 bases outside the gene matches. The CDR3 sequence is 16 residues long. In nucleotides, the CDR3 is TGCGCCAGCAGCCGTGAAAGCGGGGTCCTCTACAATGAGCAGTTCTTC. Translation: CASSRESGVLYNEQFF.